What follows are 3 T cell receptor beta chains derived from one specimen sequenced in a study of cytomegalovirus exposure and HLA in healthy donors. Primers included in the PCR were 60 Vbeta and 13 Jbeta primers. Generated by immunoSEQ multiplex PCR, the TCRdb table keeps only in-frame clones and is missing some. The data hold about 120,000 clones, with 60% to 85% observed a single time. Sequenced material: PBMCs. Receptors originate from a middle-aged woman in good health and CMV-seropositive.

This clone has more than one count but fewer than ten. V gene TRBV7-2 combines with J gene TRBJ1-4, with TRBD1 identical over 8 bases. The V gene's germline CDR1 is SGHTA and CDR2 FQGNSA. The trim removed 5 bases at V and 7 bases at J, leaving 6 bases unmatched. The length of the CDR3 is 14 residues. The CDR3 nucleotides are TGTGCCAGCAGCCTCGGACAGGGTGGTGAAAAACTGTTTTTT. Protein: CASSLGQGGEKLFF.

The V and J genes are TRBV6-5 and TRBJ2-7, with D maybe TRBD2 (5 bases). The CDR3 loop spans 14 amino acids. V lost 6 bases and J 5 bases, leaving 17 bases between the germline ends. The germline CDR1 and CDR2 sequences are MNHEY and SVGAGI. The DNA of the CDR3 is TGTGCCAGCAGGGACCCGGGAAAAAGCAACGAGCAGTACTTC. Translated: CASRDPGKSNEQYF.

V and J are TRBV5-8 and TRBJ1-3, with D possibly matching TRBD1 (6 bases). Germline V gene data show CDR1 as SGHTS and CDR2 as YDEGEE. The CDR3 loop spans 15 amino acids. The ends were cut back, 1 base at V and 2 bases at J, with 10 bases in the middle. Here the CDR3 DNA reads TGTGCCAGCAGCTTGCAGGGGCCCACTGGAAACACCATATATTTT. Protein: CASSLQGPTGNTIYF.